Listed here are 29 T cell receptor beta chains from one sample, sequenced in a study of blood T cell repertoires in COVID-19. Profiling relied on immunoSEQ multiplex PCR, and the TCRdb table lists in-frame clones only, not all of them. The table shows about 3,400 clones, with approximately 80% occurring only once. The sequencing sample was made of peripheral blood. These receptors were taken from a human donor in a cohort sampled during active COVID-19.

The J gene is TRBJ2-7, the V gene TRBV6-5, with D possibly matching TRBD2 (6 bases). The V gene's germline CDR1 is MNHEY and CDR2 SVGAGI. This CDR3 contains 15 residues. The ends were cut back, 7 bases at V and 3 bases at J, with 19 bases in the middle. This CDR3 is CASTRGLGGSYEQYF. CDR3 nucleotide sequence: TGTGCCAGCACCCGCGGCCTGGGAGGAAGCTACGAGCAGTACTTC.

The genes are TRBV10-3 and TRBJ2-3; 9 positions agree with TRBD1. The CDR3 consists of 13 residues. J gave up 4 bases and V 10 bases, and 6 bases lay outside the gene matches. Germline V gene sequence: CDR1 ENHRY, CDR2 SYGVKD. CDR3 bases: TGTGCCACCGGGACAGGGCGGGCAGATACGCAGTATTTT. This translates into CATGTGRADTQYF.

V gene TRBV3-1 (or the pseudogene TRBV3-2) combines with J gene TRBJ2-6; 8 nucleotides line up with TRBD2. This CDR3 spans 18 amino acids. V dropped 3 bases and J dropped 0; count of bases not matched to a gene: 7. Per the germline V gene, CDR1 is LGHDT and CDR2 is YNNKEL (reference sequence). CDR3 nucleotides: TGTGCCAGCAGCCACGGCGGGGGGTCACTCTCTGGGGCCAACGTCCTGACTTTC. This encodes CASSHGGGSLSGANVLTF.

The chain employs TRBV5-6 and TRBJ1-1; D remains unclear. Per the germline V gene, CDR1 is SGHDT and CDR2 is YYEEEE. Trimming took 4 bases from V and 7 from J, leaving 14 bases between them. This CDR3 is 13 amino acids long. CDR3 sequence reads: CASSQQSIREAFF. Written as DNA, the CDR3 is TGTGCCAGCAGCCAACAATCGATACGTGAAGCTTTCTTT. Filled out from reference TRBV5-6 and TRBJ1-1, the complete variable domain reads DAGVTQSPTHLIKTRGQQVTLRCSPKSGHDTVSWYQQALGQGPQFIFQYYEEEERQRGNFPDRFSGHQFPNYSSELNVNALLLGDSALYLCASSQQSIREAFFGQGTRLTVV.

This rearrangement joins TRBV15 to TRBJ1-1; 11 positions match TRBD1. In germline, CDR1 is LNHNV, CDR2 YYDKDF (reference sequence). After removal of 3 bases from V and 5 bases from J, the junction contained 11 bases not matched to a gene. This CDR3 is built from 17 residues. DNA for the CDR3: TGTGCCACCAGCAGGGGAGGACAGGGGGCGAGATCGACTGAAGCTTTCTTT. This codes for CATSRGGQGARSTEAFF.

Of note for this clone: This may be a read error, as it is one base from a much larger clone. The sample holds other DNA sequences that translate to the same CDR3. The chain couples TRBV3-1 (or the pseudogene TRBV3-2) to TRBJ2-7, with TRBD2 as a possible D gene (7 bases). The CDR3 is 14 residues long. Per the germline V gene, CDR1 is LGHDT and CDR2 is YNNKEL (reference sequence). With 6 bases removed from V and 3 bases from J, the gap between germline ends came to 15 bases. The CDR3, as DNA: TGTGCCAGCAGATGGGGGGGCAGAGGCTACGAGCAGTACTTC. Translation: CASRWGGRGYEQYF.

The DNA for the CDR3 is TGTGCCAGCAGCGAACAGGGGGCTAATGAAAAACTGTTTTTT. Translating gives CASSEQGANEKLFF. The genes are TRBV7-9 and TRBJ1-4; 8 bases fit TRBD1. This CDR3 has 14 residues. After removal of 5 bases from V and 3 bases from J, the junction contained 2 bases not matched to a gene. Per the germline V gene, CDR1 is SEHNR and CDR2 is FQNEAQ (reference sequence).

V is TRBV29-1 and J is TRBJ2-1; D possibly corresponds to TRBD1 (5 bases). V shed 5 bases and J shed 7 bases, with 21 bases lying between them. The CDR3 is 15 amino acids. Germline-derived CDR1 and CDR2 are SQVTM and ANQGSEA. The CDR3: CSVRVRRVNRNEQFF. CDR3 bases: TGCAGCGTTCGGGTGCGCAGGGTTAATAGGAATGAGCAGTTCTTC.

The rearrangement joins TRBV6-2 or TRBV6-3 to TRBJ1-1, with TRBD1 identical over 7 bases. The CDR3 runs 15 residues. The trim removed 0 bases at V and 5 bases at J, leaving 6 bases unmatched. CDR1 MNHEY and CDR2 SVGEGT come from the germline V gene. The CDR3 spells CASSYSTGLGTEAFF. The CDR3, as DNA: TGTGCCAGCAGTTACTCGACAGGGCTGGGGACTGAAGCTTTCTTT.

This chain joins TRBV2 and TRBJ2-7; 10 nucleotides agree with TRBD1. The trim removed 11 bases at V and 0 bases at J, leaving 19 bases unmatched. CDR1 and CDR2 (germline): SNHLY, FYNNEI. The length of the CDR3 is 18 residues. This CDR3 is CAGGGVGEGQGSSYEQYF. The CDR3 DNA follows: TGTGCCGGGGGCGGGGTGGGAGAGGGACAGGGGAGCTCCTACGAGCAGTACTTC.

This clone was counted a few times. The chain couples TRBV3-1 (or the pseudogene TRBV3-2) to TRBJ1-2, with 7 bases aligning to TRBD1. V trimming: 4 bases; J trimming: 7 bases; junction bases outside the gene matches: 3. CDR3 size: 12 residues. Germline CDR1 is LGHDT and CDR2 is YNNKEL (reference sequence). The CDR3 sequence is CASSRQGGGYTF. The CDR3 nucleotides are TGTGCCAGCAGCCGACAGGGTGGTGGCTACACCTTC.

The CDR3 nucleotides read TGTGCCAGCAGCTTGGCAGGGGTCACCGGGGAGCTGTTTTTT. It translates to CASSLAGVTGELFF. The chain recombines TRBV5-6 with TRBJ2-2; possible D gene TRBD1, 6 bases. In germline, CDR1 is SGHDT, CDR2 YYEEEE. The V end was cut by 0 bases, the J end by 4 bases, with 7 bases between. This CDR3 region has 14 residues.

This CDR3 reads CASSEFGVAEQYF. CDR3 coding DNA: TGTGCCAGCAGTGAATTCGGAGTCGCCGAGCAGTACTTC. This sequence joins TRBV6-1 and TRBJ2-7, with D unresolved. CDR3 size: 13 residues. From germline, CDR1 is MNHNS and CDR2 SASEGT. Trimming left V 2 bases short and J 6 bases short, with 11 bases between.

This chain uses TRBV5-4 with TRBJ2-7; tentatively, D is TRBD1 (6 bases). The V gene's germline CDR1 is SGHNT and CDR2 YYREEE (reference sequence). The length of the CDR3 is 15 residues. Trimming pared 5 bases from V and 0 bases from J, leaving 15 bases between. The CDR3 region has the DNA TGTGCCAGCAGGCTTGGGGCGGACAGCTCCTACGAGCAGTACTTC. Translated, it gives CASRLGADSSYEQYF.

This clone occurred a few times. The chain uses TRBV5-1 and TRBJ1-3; D ambiguous. The CDR3 covers 14 residues. Trimming removed 0 bases at V and 0 bases at J, with 4 bases between. Germline CDR1 is SGHRS and CDR2 is YFSETQ. CDR3 DNA: TGCGCCAGCAGCTTGGGTAGCTCTGGAAACACCATATATTTT. Residues: CASSLGSSGNTIYF.

The CDR3 bases are TGTGCCAGCAGGTCCGGGACAACGAACACCGGGGAGCTGTTTTTT. Its translation: CASRSGTTNTGELFF. This sequence joins TRBV5-4 and TRBJ2-2, with D possibly being TRBD1 (6 bases). The germline V gene encodes CDR1 SGHNT and CDR2 YYREEE (reference sequence). V gave up 5 bases and J gave up 0 bases, with 11 bases separating them. The CDR3 has 15 residues.

The CDR3, as DNA: TGTGCCAGCAGCCCTCCCTACACAGATACGCAGTATTTT. Its protein product is CASSPPYTDTQYF. The rearrangement links TRBV5-8 to TRBJ2-3; D not resolved. The CDR3 consists of 13 residues. V shed 4 bases and J shed 2 bases, with 8 bases lying between them. The V gene's germline CDR1 is SGHTS and CDR2 YDEGEE.

The genes are TRBV5-6 and TRBJ2-5; 8 bases match TRBD2. This CDR3 has 14 residues. CDR1 is SGHDT, CDR2 YYEEEE, per germline. V was pared by 4 bases and J by 4 bases, with 6 bases of the junction left unmatched. CDR3 region: CASSPPGGAETQYF. The CDR3 DNA follows: TGTGCCAGCAGCCCCCCCGGGGGGGCAGAGACCCAGTACTTC. The complete variable domain, with remaining parts taken from reference TRBV5-6 and TRBJ2-5, reads DAGVTQSPTHLIKTRGQQVTLRCSPKSGHDTVSWYQQALGQGPQFIFQYYEEEERQRGNFPDRFSGHQFPNYSSELNVNALLLGDSALYLCASSPPGGAETQYFGPGTRLLVL.

This chain's CDR3 is CASSDRGRGEQFF. For the CDR3, the DNA is TGTGCCAGCAGCGACAGGGGCCGAGGTGAGCAGTTCTTC. This rearrangement joins TRBV6-2 or TRBV6-3 to TRBJ2-1, with 8 bases that match TRBD1. Per the germline V gene, CDR1 is MNHEY and CDR2 is SVGEGT. Trimming cost V 6 bases and J 9 bases; bases outside gene matches: 7. This CDR3 is built from 13 residues.

The rearrangement joins TRBV4-1 to TRBJ2-7; D perhaps matches TRBD2 (5 bases). CDR1 and CDR2 (germline): MGHRA, YSYEKL. This CDR3 comprises 18 residues. Trimming shortened V by 1 base and J by 3 bases, and 22 bases separated the two germline ends. DNA for the CDR3: TGCGCCAGCAGCCAAGTAGAAGTAGGAGGCGAAAGGAGCTACGAGCAGTACTTC. This encodes CASSQVEVGGERSYEQYF.

The rearrangement links TRBV5-4 to TRBJ2-1; TRBD1 aligns across 9 bases. Germline V gene sequence: CDR1 SGHNT, CDR2 YYREEE (reference sequence). The CDR3 runs to 15 residues. The trim removed 0 bases at V and 5 bases at J, leaving 3 bases unmatched. The CDR3 DNA reads as TGTGCCAGCAGCTTGGGGACAGGGGCCCACAATGAGCAGTTCTTC. Protein product: CASSLGTGAHNEQFF.

This clone was observed once. The chain recombines TRBV7-9 with TRBJ1-2; D unresolved. The CDR3 runs to 12 residues. The germline V and J ends were trimmed by 5 bases and 2 bases, with 6 bases remaining between them. The V gene's germline CDR1 is SEHNR and CDR2 FQNEAQ (reference sequence). CDR3 coding DNA: TGTGCCAGCAGCCCCCCAAACTATGGCTACACCTTC. This codes for CASSPPNYGYTF.

This chain uses TRBV7-8 with TRBJ1-5, with D possibly matching TRBD1 (6 bases). The germline gives CDR1 SGHVS, CDR2 FQNEAQ. The V end lost 5 bases, the J end lost 4 bases, and 18 bases lay between the germline ends. This CDR3 comprises 16 residues. The CDR3 here is CASSRDTGLRNQPQHF. The CDR3 nucleotides are TGTGCCAGCAGCCGAGATACAGGGCTTAGGAATCAGCCCCAGCATTTT.

This sequence joins TRBV4-1 and TRBJ1-1; D might be TRBD1 (6 bases). V gave up 2 bases and J gave up 1 base, with 14 bases separating them. The CDR3 is made up of 16 amino acids. Germline V CDR1 and CDR2: MGHRA, YSYEKL. CDR3 protein: CASSQQPDRPNTEAFF. CDR3 in DNA: TGCGCCAGCAGCCAACAACCTGACAGGCCGAACACTGAAGCTTTCTTT.

The chain employs TRBV18 and TRBJ2-6, with 9 bases lining up with TRBD1. The CDR3 is made up of 17 amino acids. Germline V gene data show CDR1 as KGHSH and CDR2 as LQKENI. Unmatched junction bases numbered 5, after V lost 2 bases and J lost 3 bases. CDR3 in amino acids: CASSPEMGQGGANVLTF. The CDR3 nucleotides read TGTGCCAGCTCACCAGAAATGGGACAGGGTGGGGCCAACGTCCTGACTTTC.

This sequence joins TRBV15 and TRBJ1-1, with TRBD1 matching over 7 bases. J gave up 0 bases and V 5 bases, and 6 bases lay outside the gene matches. In germline, CDR1 is LNHNV, CDR2 YYDKDF (reference sequence). The CDR3 has 15 residues. The CDR3 sequence: CATSAGTVLNTEAFF. In nucleotides, the CDR3 is TGTGCCACCAGCGCTGGGACAGTACTGAACACTGAAGCTTTCTTT.

The chain carries TRBV27 and TRBJ2-1; 11 positions match TRBD2. V lost 1 base and J lost 4; bases outside the gene matches: 6. CDR3 length equals 17 residues. Germline assignment: CDR1 MNHEY and CDR2 SMNVEV (reference sequence). This chain's CDR3 is CASSLFSGGASYNEQFF. Written as DNA, the CDR3 is TGTGCCAGCAGTTTATTTAGCGGGGGGGCTTCGTACAATGAGCAGTTCTTC.

The chain uses TRBV4-1 and TRBJ2-1, with TRBD2 as a possible D gene (6 bases). Germline CDR1 and CDR2: MGHRA and YSYEKL. Trimming removed 1 base from V and 6 bases from J, with 7 bases in between. The CDR3 is 13 amino acids. The CDR3 sequence is CASSQVSGNEQFF. CDR3 in DNA: TGCGCCAGCAGCCAAGTTAGCGGCAATGAGCAGTTCTTC.

This clone turned up a few times. The chain uses TRBV10-1 and TRBJ1-1; TRBD1 matches at 7 bases. V was pared by 4 bases and J by 11 bases, with 10 bases of the junction left unmatched. This CDR3 has 13 amino acids. Germline CDR1 and CDR2: WNHNN and SYGVQD (reference sequence). The CDR3 coding sequence is TGCGCCAGCAGTGGCGGGACAGCGGATATCGCTTTCTTT. Translated: CASSGGTADIAFF.